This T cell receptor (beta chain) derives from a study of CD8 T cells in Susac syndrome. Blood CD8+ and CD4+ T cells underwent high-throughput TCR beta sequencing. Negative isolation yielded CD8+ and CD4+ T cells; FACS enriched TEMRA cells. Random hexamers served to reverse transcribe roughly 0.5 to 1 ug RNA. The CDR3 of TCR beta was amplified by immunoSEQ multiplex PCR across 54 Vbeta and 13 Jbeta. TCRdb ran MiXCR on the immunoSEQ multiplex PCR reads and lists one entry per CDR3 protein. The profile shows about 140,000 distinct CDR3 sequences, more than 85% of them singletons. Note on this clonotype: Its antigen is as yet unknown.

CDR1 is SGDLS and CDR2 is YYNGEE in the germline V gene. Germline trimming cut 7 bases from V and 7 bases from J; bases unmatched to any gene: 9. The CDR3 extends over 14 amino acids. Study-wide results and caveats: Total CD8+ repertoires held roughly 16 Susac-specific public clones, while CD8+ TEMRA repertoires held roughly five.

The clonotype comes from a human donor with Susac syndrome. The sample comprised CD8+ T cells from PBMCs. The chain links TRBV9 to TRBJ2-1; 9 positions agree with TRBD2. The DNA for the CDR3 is TGTGCCAGCGCAGATAGCGGGAGAAAGAATGAGCAGTTCTTC. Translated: CASADSGRKNEQFF.